Detailed here is one TCR beta chain. Its antigen remains unknown. The CDR3 sequence is 15 residues long. Germline V gives CDR1 MGHRA, CDR2 YSYEKL. V lost 11 bases and J 1 base, leaving 20 bases between the germline ends. The sample comes from a study of tumor and adjacent non-tumor tissue in lung cancer. Three rounds of nested PCR, following a modified ARM-PCR protocol, produced the TCRbeta library. One entry per CDR3 protein, called by TCRdb with MiXCR from the multiplex PCR reads. Here the sample spans 70,000 or so distinct CDR3 sequences, about three fifths being singletons. General observations from the study: Top 100 clones took a larger repertoire share in normal lung. Tumor tissue had significantly higher TCR diversity than normal lung.

RNA was extracted from bulk tissue without any cell sorting. Chemotherapy-naive patients with new lung cancer underwent thoracic surgery in China, August–November 2014. Sample: lung tumor tissue. The sequence was obtained from a man aged 45-60 years with non-small cell lung cancer. This chain connects TRBV4-1 to TRBJ1-1; D unclear. This CDR3 reads CASSREGWGNTEAFF. The CDR3 nucleotides read TGCGCCTCCAGCCGAGAAGGCTGGGGGAACACTGAAGCTTTCTTT.